What follows are 27 T cell receptor beta chains derived from one specimen sequenced in a study of blood T cell repertoires in COVID-19. The repertoire was sequenced with immunoSEQ multiplex PCR; TCRdb's copy has only in-frame clones and lacks some. The sample has around 20,000 clones, around nine tenths seen once. The source material was peripheral blood. The receptors were gathered from a human donor with active COVID-19. The donor label of this sample is uncertain.

In its sample, this clone was seen a few times. This chain joins TRBV9 and TRBJ1-1; D not certain. The CDR3 is 14 amino acids. The germline V gene encodes CDR1 SGDLS and CDR2 YYNGEE. The germline V and J ends were trimmed by 0 bases and 0 bases, with 6 bases remaining between them. The CDR3 loop reads CASSVAPLNTEAFF. The CDR3 DNA follows: TGTGCCAGCAGCGTAGCTCCGTTGAACACTGAAGCTTTCTTT. The full variable domain, with the rest looked up from reference TRBV9 and TRBJ1-1, is DSGVTQTPKHLITATGQRVTLRCSPRSGDLSVYWYQQSLDQGLQFLIQYYNGEERAKGNILERFSAQQFPDLHSELNLSSLELGDSALYFCASSVAPLNTEAFFGQGTRLTVV.

This clone was counted only a few times. The chain carries TRBV6-5 and TRBJ2-7, with TRBD1 as a possible D gene (6 bases). Germline CDR1 and CDR2: MNHEY and SVGAGI. Between the trimmed V and J ends, which lost 5 bases and 4 bases, there was a span of 9 bases. This CDR3 comprises 12 residues. The CDR3 sequence is CASSHGQYEQYF. The CDR3 region has the DNA TGTGCCAGCAGTCATGGACAGTACGAGCAGTACTTC.

This chain links TRBV9 with TRBJ1-5; a possible D gene is TRBD1 (6 bases). Trimming took 5 bases from V and 5 from J, leaving 14 bases between them. CDR3 length equals 14 residues. Germline CDR1 reads SGDLS; CDR2 reads YYNGEE. The CDR3: CASSLGQLHQPQHF. The CDR3 DNA sequence: TGTGCCAGCAGTCTAGGACAGTTACATCAGCCCCAGCATTTT.

CDR3 sequence (DNA): TGTGCCAGCAGCCTCAGGACTAGCGGGAGCCCTGAGACCCAGTACTTC. Protein: CASSLRTSGSPETQYF. The chain carries TRBV5-8 and TRBJ2-5, with TRBD2 identical over 13 bases. The V gene's germline CDR1 is SGHTS and CDR2 YDEGEE. With 4 bases clipped from V and 5 bases from J, the junction kept 8 bases outside the gene matches. The CDR3 has 16 amino acids.

CDR3 sequence reads: CAISGTGGADGYTF. Here the CDR3 DNA reads TGTGCCATCAGTGGTACAGGGGGCGCGGATGGCTACACCTTC. The rearrangement joins TRBV10-3 to TRBJ1-2; 9 nucleotides align to TRBD1. V lost 4 bases, J lost 6 bases, and 6 bases stayed unmatched. CDR3 length: 14 amino acids. Germline lookup yields CDR1 ENHRY and CDR2 SYGVKD.

V is TRBV15 and J is TRBJ1-4, with a tentative D call TRBD1 (6 bases). The CDR3 contains 14 residues. Germline lookup yields CDR1 LNHNV and CDR2 YYDKDF (reference sequence). CDR3 DNA sequence: TGTTTCTACACAGGGCCGACAACTAATGAAAAACTGTTTTTT. Its protein is CFYTGPTTNEKLFF.

This clone appeared a single time. The CDR3 DNA reads TGTGCCAGCAGCTTCGTTAGCGGGATTTGGAATGAGCAGTTCTTC. It translates to CASSFVSGIWNEQFF. The chain couples TRBV7-8 to TRBJ2-1; 8 bases match TRBD2. Trimming took 3 bases from V and 7 from J; bases not matched to a gene: 8. The CDR3 is 15 amino acids. The germline V gene has CDR1 SGHVS and CDR2 FQNEAQ.

The J gene is TRBJ2-1, the V gene TRBV28, with D possibly being TRBD2 (7 bases). CDR1 MDHEN and CDR2 SYDVKM come from the germline V gene. CDR3 length: 14 residues. Trimming stripped 2 bases from V and 7 bases from J, with 12 bases between. The CDR3 DNA reads TGTGCCAGCAGTTTACGGGGGGCGCAGAATGAGCAGTTCTTC. Translated, it gives CASSLRGAQNEQFF.

This chain links TRBV7-2 with TRBJ1-2, with no clear D. Germline V lookup: CDR1 SGHTA, CDR2 FQGNSA. This CDR3 is 14 amino acids long. Between the trimmed V and J ends, which lost 1 base and 3 bases, there was a span of 9 bases. CDR3 nucleotide sequence: TGTGCCAGCAGCTTAGTGTCAGATTACTATGGCTACACCTTC. Its protein product is CASSLVSDYYGYTF.

The chain couples TRBV24-1 to TRBJ2-5; maybe TRBD1 (6 bases). From germline, CDR1 is KGHDR and CDR2 SFDVKD. V lost 3 bases and J lost 4, with 17 bases in between. CDR3 length: 16 residues. The CDR3 DNA reads as TGTGCCACCAGTGATAACCACAGGGTAGGAGTAGAGACCCAGTACTTC. Encoded protein: CATSDNHRVGVETQYF.

The V gene is TRBV15, the J gene TRBJ2-3; perhaps TRBD2 as D (5 bases). V lost 1 base, J lost 6 bases, and 14 bases lay in between. This CDR3 contains 15 residues. Germline loops: CDR1 LNHNV, CDR2 YYDKDF (reference sequence). The CDR3 loop is CATSRGRSITDTQYF. In DNA, the CDR3 is TGTGCCACCAGCAGAGGGAGGTCTATAACGGATACGCAGTATTTT.

The rearrangement uses TRBV24-1 and TRBJ2-3; the D gene is possibly TRBD2 (5 bases). There are 11 residues in the CDR3. V shed 9 bases and J shed 3 bases, with 6 bases lying between them. Germline loops: CDR1 KGHDR, CDR2 SFDVKD. The CDR3 spells CATEGTDTQYF. CDR3 bases: TGTGCCACCGAGGGAACAGATACGCAGTATTTT.

The chain uses TRBV7-3 and TRBJ2-1; 9 bases are shared with TRBD2. Germline loops: CDR1 SGHTA, CDR2 FQGTGA. The CDR3 totals 13 residues. The junction had 4 bases not matched to a gene; V was cut back by 5 bases and J by 8 bases. CDR3 sequence reads: CASSLSGSDEQFF. The CDR3 bases are TGTGCCAGCAGCCTTAGCGGGAGTGATGAGCAGTTCTTC.

This clone has only one observation. The chain combines TRBV6-5 with TRBJ2-1, with 8 bases identical to TRBD1. This CDR3 is 15 amino acids long. The V gene's germline CDR1 is MNHEY and CDR2 SVGAGI. Trimming cost V 10 bases and J 0 bases; bases outside gene matches: 8. CDR3 residues: CATQAGQGSYNEQFF. CDR3 bases: TGTGCCACGCAAGCAGGACAGGGCTCCTACAATGAGCAGTTCTTC.

The chain uses TRBV9 and TRBJ1-2; 7 nucleotides line up with TRBD1. The J segment lost 5 bases and the V segment lost 4 bases, leaving 11 bases of the junction unmatched. The CDR3 is 15 residues long. Germline lookup yields CDR1 SGDLS and CDR2 YYNGEE. DNA for the CDR3: TGTGCCAGCAGCCTTAGATGGGGACAGAATTATGGCTACACCTTC. This sequence encodes CASSLRWGQNYGYTF.

This sequence joins TRBV20-1 and TRBJ1-2; possibly TRBD1 for D (5 bases). The CDR3 spans 10 residues. Per germline, CDR1 DFQATT and CDR2 SNEGSKA (reference sequence). The V end lost 6 bases, the J end lost 13 bases, and 15 bases lay between the germline ends. The CDR3 sequence: CSALNGGSTF. The CDR3 nucleotides are TGCAGTGCCCTGAACGGGGGGTCCACCTTC.

The sample holds a few counts of this clone. V is TRBV6-5 and J is TRBJ1-4, with D perhaps TRBD1 (5 bases). Trimming took 6 bases from V and 7 from J, leaving 15 bases between them. Germline CDR1 and CDR2: MNHEY and SVGAGI. The CDR3 spans 14 residues. For the CDR3, the DNA is TGTGCCAGCAGGACAGATCAGGGTTTTGAAAAACTGTTTTTT. Protein: CASRTDQGFEKLFF.

This clone was recorded once. V gene TRBV3-1 (or the pseudogene TRBV3-2) combines with J gene TRBJ2-7, with 7 bases aligning to TRBD1. The CDR3 runs 15 residues. V lost 3 bases and J lost 5; bases outside the gene matches: 10. Germline assignment: CDR1 LGHDT and CDR2 YNNKEL (reference sequence). CDR3 bases: TGTGCCAGCAGCCACCGACAGGGCCAGTACCACGAGCAGTACTTC. This codes for CASSHRQGQYHEQYF.

CDR3 sequence: CASSSLGAYNEQFF. As DNA, the CDR3 is TGTGCCAGCAGTTCACTTGGAGCCTACAATGAGCAGTTCTTC. The chain uses TRBV6-2 or TRBV6-3 and TRBJ2-1; D call uncertain. Per the germline V gene, CDR1 is MNHEY and CDR2 is SVGEGT. The CDR3 runs to 14 residues. V shed 4 bases and J shed 2 bases, with 9 bases lying between them.

CDR3 in amino acids: CASSLTGRGIAGTGELFF. CDR3 coding DNA: TGTGCCAGCAGCTTAACAGGGCGCGGTATAGCGGGAACCGGGGAGCTGTTTTTT. V and J are TRBV7-3 and TRBJ2-2; 8 bases match TRBD2. The CDR3 has 18 amino acids. Trimming removed 0 bases from V and 5 bases from J; junction bases left unmatched: 11. Germline V lookup: CDR1 SGHTA, CDR2 FQGTGA.

This chain uses TRBV27 with TRBJ2-5, with D possibly TRBD2 on 6 matching bases. The germline V gene encodes CDR1 MNHEY and CDR2 SMNVEV (reference sequence). The CDR3 has 14 residues. Trimming took 5 bases from V and 5 from J, leaving 15 bases between them. CDR3 DNA: TGTGCCAGCAGTCCACGGGGACTGTGGGAGACCCAGTACTTC. Its translation: CASSPRGLWETQYF.

The chain employs TRBV25-1 and TRBJ2-1; 8 bases map to TRBD2. CDR1 and CDR2 from the germline V gene are MGHDK and SYGVNS. V was pared by 3 bases and J by 10 bases, with 17 bases of the junction left unmatched. The CDR3 extends over 17 amino acids. CDR3 amino acids: CASSDPSPAGVKGEQFF. For the CDR3, the DNA is TGTGCCAGCAGTGACCCATCTCCAGCGGGAGTTAAGGGCGAGCAGTTCTTC.

This chain links TRBV9 with TRBJ2-7; 10 bases match TRBD2. V gave up 7 bases and J gave up 5 bases; unmatched junction bases: 3. This CDR3 region has 12 residues. CDR1 and CDR2 (germline): SGDLS, YYNGEE. CDR3 protein: CASGTSVDEQYF. The CDR3 coding sequence is TGTGCCAGCGGGACTAGCGTGGACGAGCAGTACTTC.

The chain couples TRBV9 to TRBJ2-7; D is perhaps TRBD1 (6 bases). V was trimmed by 0 bases and J by 5 bases, leaving 15 bases between them. The CDR3 extends over 15 amino acids. Germline values: CDR1 SGDLS, CDR2 YYNGEE. CDR3 loop: CASSVGGTQEHEQYF. The CDR3 coding sequence is TGTGCCAGCAGCGTAGGGGGGACACAAGAACACGAGCAGTACTTC.

This chain uses TRBV15 with TRBJ2-6, with 7 bases matching TRBD1. This CDR3 comprises 18 residues. Germline-derived CDR1 and CDR2 are LNHNV and YYDKDF (reference sequence). Trimming took 0 bases from V and 0 from J; bases not matched to a gene: 5. As DNA, the CDR3 is TGTGCCACCAGCAGAGATTTCAGGGGGAGCTCTGGGGCCAACGTCCTGACTTTC. It codes for CATSRDFRGSSGANVLTF.

The chain recombines TRBV27 with TRBJ1-2, with 8 bases matching TRBD1. In germline, CDR1 is MNHEY, CDR2 SMNVEV (reference sequence). Germline trimming cut 4 bases from V and 2 bases from J; bases unmatched to any gene: 6. This CDR3 has 15 amino acids. The CDR3 here is CASSSAGGPNYGYTF. In DNA form, the CDR3 reads TGTGCCAGCAGTTCGGCAGGGGGCCCCAACTATGGCTACACCTTC.

Here the CDR3 reads CASSPPRGNTEAFF. The CDR3, as DNA: TGTGCCAGCAGCCCCCCGAGAGGGAACACTGAAGCTTTCTTT. The chain links TRBV5-4 to TRBJ1-1; D unclear. This CDR3 contains 14 residues. V gave up 4 bases and J gave up 1 base, with 11 bases separating them. Germline-derived CDR1 and CDR2 are SGHNT and YYREEE (reference sequence). The entire variable domain, with the rest obtained from reference TRBV5-4 and TRBJ1-1, is as follows: ETGVTQSPTHLIKTRGQQVTLRCSSQSGHNTVSWYQQALGQGPQFIFQYYREEENGRGNFPPRFSGLQFPNYSSELNVNALELDDSALYLCASSPPRGNTEAFFGQGTRLTVV.